The clone carrying this T cell receptor (beta chain) came up once. These data belong to a study of blood T cell repertoires in COVID-19. Across the whole study: Spain, Italy and the United States supplied samples that represented acute and convalescent COVID-19.

Generated by immunoSEQ multiplex PCR, the TCRdb table keeps only in-frame clones and is missing some. The table records 70,000 or so clones, around 74% of them present only once. The CDR3 length is 15 residues. The germline gives CDR1 MDHEN, CDR2 SYDVKM. V was pared by 7 bases and J by 5 bases, with 18 bases between. The TCR comes from a man aged 55 to 70 with COVID-19, enrolled during active disease. Source material: peripheral blood. The chain links TRBV28 to TRBJ1-5; no definite D call. The CDR3 coding sequence is TGTGCCAGCACAAAAGGTGACTCCCGAGATCAGCCCCAGCATTTT. This translates into CASTKGDSRDQPQHF.